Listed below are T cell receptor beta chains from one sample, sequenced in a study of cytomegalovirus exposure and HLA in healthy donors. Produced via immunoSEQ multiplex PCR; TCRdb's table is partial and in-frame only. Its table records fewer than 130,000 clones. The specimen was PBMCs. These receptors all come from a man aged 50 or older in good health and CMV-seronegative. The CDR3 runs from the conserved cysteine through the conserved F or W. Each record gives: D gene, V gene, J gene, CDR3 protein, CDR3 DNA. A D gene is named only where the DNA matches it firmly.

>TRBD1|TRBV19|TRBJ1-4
CASRRTGGEKLFF
TGTGCCAGTAGAAGGACAGGGGGTGAAAAACTGTTTTTT
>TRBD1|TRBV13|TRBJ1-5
CASSPGGIGNQPQHF
TGTGCCAGCAGCCCAGGGGGCATTGGCAATCAGCCCCAGCATTTT
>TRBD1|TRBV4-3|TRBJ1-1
CASSQVDRAGTEAFF
TGCGCCAGCAGCCAAGTAGACAGGGCGGGCACTGAAGCTTTCTTT
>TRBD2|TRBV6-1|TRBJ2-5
CASTPLRGQETQYF
TGTGCCAGCACCCCGTTGCGGGGGCAAGAGACCCAGTACTTC
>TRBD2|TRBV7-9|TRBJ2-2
CASTVPSGNTGELFF
TGTGCCAGCACCGTCCCTAGCGGGAACACCGGGGAGCTGTTTTTT
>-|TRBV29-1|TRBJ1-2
CSVEEYGYTF
TGCAGCGTTGAGGAGTATGGCTACACCTTC
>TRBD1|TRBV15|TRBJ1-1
CATSRRGTGYTEAFF
TGTGCCACCAGCAGGCGGGGGACAGGGTACACTGAAGCTTTCTTT
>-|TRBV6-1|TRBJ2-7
CASSERGEQYF
TGTGCCAGCAGTGAACGGGGGGAGCAGTACTTC
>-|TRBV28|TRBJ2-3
CASTGSVDTQYF
TGTGCCAGCACGGGGTCAGTAGATACGCAGTATTTT
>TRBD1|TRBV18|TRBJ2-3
CASSPTGTGVPDTQYF
TGTGCCAGCTCACCCACAGGGACAGGGGTGCCAGATACGCAGTATTTT